This passage covers 8 T cell receptor beta chains from one sample sequenced in a study of OX40 agonist ivuxolimab in advanced cancers. Data came from immunoSEQ multiplex PCR; TCRdb stores just in-frame clones and leaves some out. The sample records about 79,000 clones, roughly 88% being singletons. Sequenced material: CD4+ or CD8+ T cells sorted from blood, taken in a trial of the OX40 agonist ivuxolimab. These receptors were taken from an adult with an advanced solid tumor such as melanoma, head and neck, liver or kidney cancer.

This chain joins TRBV25-1 and TRBJ1-5; possible D gene TRBD1, 5 bases. CDR3 size: 14 residues. V was trimmed by 3 bases and J by 4 bases, leaving 10 bases between them. Per germline, CDR1 MGHDK and CDR2 SYGVNS. CDR3 region: CASSDPGGNQPQHF. In nucleotides, the CDR3 is TGTGCCAGCAGTGACCCGGGGGGGAATCAGCCCCAGCATTTT. Complete variable domain (other parts from reference TRBV25-1 and TRBJ1-5): EADIYQTPRYLVIGTGKKITLECSQTMGHDKMYWYQQDPGMELHLIHYSYGVNSTEKGDLSSESTVSRIRTEHFPLTLESARPSHTSQYLCASSDPGGNQPQHFGDGTRLSIL.

The chain uses TRBV7-9 and TRBJ1-6; D is undetermined. CDR3 length: 15 residues. The germline V gene has CDR1 SEHNR and CDR2 FQNEAQ (reference sequence). V lost 2 bases and J 6 bases, leaving 11 bases between the germline ends. The chain's CDR3 is CASSLNPGANSPLHF. CDR3 bases: TGTGCCAGCAGCTTAAATCCGGGCGCTAATTCACCCCTCCACTTT.

The V gene is TRBV28, the J gene TRBJ2-1; D tentatively reads TRBD1 or TRBD2 (5 bases each). Trimming removed 4 bases at V and 3 bases at J, with 13 bases between. Germline V gives CDR1 MDHEN, CDR2 SYDVKM. The CDR3 totals 15 residues. CDR3 in amino acids: CASSSPGPSYNEQFF. As DNA, the CDR3 is TGTGCCAGCAGTTCTCCGGGACCTAGCTACAATGAGCAGTTCTTC.

The CDR3 DNA sequence: TGTGCCAGCACCCCCGGGGTTGCAGAGACCCAGTACTTC. This gives the protein CASTPGVAETQYF. The rearrangement joins TRBV25-1 to TRBJ2-5; maybe TRBD2 (5 bases). V was shortened by 7 bases and J by 4 bases, with 13 bases between the two germline ends. The CDR3 spans 13 residues. Germline-derived CDR1 and CDR2 are MGHDK and SYGVNS.

This clone was seen only once. The chain recombines TRBV27 with TRBJ2-3; 10 nucleotides match TRBD1. With 8 bases clipped from V and 4 bases from J, the junction kept 18 bases outside the gene matches. Germline CDR1 and CDR2: MNHEY and SMNVEV (reference sequence). The CDR3 totals 18 residues. The CDR3 loop is CASGITPLGTGAADTQYF. Here the CDR3 DNA reads TGTGCCAGCGGAATCACCCCACTCGGGACAGGGGCGGCAGATACGCAGTATTTT.

The rearrangement joins TRBV2 to TRBJ1-6; D unresolved. Trimming shortened V by 3 bases and J by 1 base, and 7 bases separated the two germline ends. Germline V gene sequence: CDR1 SNHLY, CDR2 FYNNEI. This CDR3 spans 15 amino acids. CDR3 protein: CASSDSGSYNSPLHF. DNA for the CDR3: TGTGCCAGCAGTGACTCGGGTTCCTATAATTCACCCCTCCACTTT.

The CDR3 DNA sequence: TGCGCCAGCAGCTACCTTCGGGGGGACGACGGCACAGATACGCAGTATTTT. It encodes CASSYLRGDDGTDTQYF. This chain connects TRBV5-1 to TRBJ2-3; 7 bases are a match to TRBD2. The germline gives CDR1 SGHRS, CDR2 YFSETQ. V gave up 3 bases and J gave up 1 base; unmatched junction bases: 11. This CDR3 is 17 amino acids long.

This clone was counted a single time. This rearrangement joins TRBV29-1 to TRBJ2-3; TRBD2 aligns across 8 bases. J was trimmed by 5 bases and V by 8 bases; bases with no gene match: 9. The V gene's germline CDR1 is SQVTM and CDR2 ANQGSEA. The CDR3 consists of 13 residues. The CDR3 region has the DNA TGCAGCACCCGGGGGGGTTTGGTAGATACGCAGTATTTT. Translated, it gives CSTRGGLVDTQYF.